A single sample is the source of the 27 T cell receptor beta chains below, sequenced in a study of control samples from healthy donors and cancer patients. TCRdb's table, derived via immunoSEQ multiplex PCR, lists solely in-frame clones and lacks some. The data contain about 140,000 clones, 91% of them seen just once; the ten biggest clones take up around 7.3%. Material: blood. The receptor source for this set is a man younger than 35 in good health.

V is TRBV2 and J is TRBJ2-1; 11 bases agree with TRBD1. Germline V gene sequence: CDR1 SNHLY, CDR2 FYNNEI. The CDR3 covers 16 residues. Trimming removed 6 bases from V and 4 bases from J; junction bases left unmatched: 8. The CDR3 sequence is CASRGPDRGLYNEQFF. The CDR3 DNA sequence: TGTGCCAGCAGGGGCCCGGACAGGGGGCTGTACAATGAGCAGTTCTTC.

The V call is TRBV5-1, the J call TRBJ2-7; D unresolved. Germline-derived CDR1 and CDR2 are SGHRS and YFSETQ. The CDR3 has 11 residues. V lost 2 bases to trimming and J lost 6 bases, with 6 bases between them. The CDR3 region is CASSFGPEQYF. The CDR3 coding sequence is TGCGCCAGCAGCTTCGGTCCCGAGCAGTACTTC.

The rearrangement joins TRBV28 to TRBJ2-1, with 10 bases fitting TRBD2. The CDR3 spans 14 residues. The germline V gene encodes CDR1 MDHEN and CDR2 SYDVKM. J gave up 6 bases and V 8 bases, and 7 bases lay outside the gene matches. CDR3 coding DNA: TGTGCCAGCTGTAGCGGGGGGCTTGGCAATGAGCAGTTCTTC. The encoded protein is CASCSGGLGNEQFF.

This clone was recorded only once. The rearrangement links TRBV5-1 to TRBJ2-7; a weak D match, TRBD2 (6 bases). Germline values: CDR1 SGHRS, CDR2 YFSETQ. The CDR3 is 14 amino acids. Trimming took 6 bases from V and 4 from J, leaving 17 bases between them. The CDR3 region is CASIPTPGTYEQYF. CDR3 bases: TGCGCCAGCATCCCAACCCCGGGGACTTACGAGCAGTACTTC.

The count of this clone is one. DNA of the CDR3: TGCGCCAGCAGTGATGAGGGATTGGATCAGCCCCAGCATTTT. The encoded protein is CASSDEGLDQPQHF. V gene TRBV10-1 combines with J gene TRBJ1-5, with D uncertain. CDR1 is WNHNN, CDR2 SYGVQD, per germline (reference sequence). V was trimmed by 3 bases and J by 5 bases, leaving 11 bases between them. The CDR3 extends over 14 amino acids.

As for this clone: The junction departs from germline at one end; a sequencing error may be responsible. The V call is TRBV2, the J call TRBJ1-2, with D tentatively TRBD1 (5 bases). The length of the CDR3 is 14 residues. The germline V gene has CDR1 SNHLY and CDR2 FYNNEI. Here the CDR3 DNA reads TGTGCCAGCAGTGAAGCGCGTTCGTACGCAGGGCGAGACTTC. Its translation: CASSEARSYAGRDF.

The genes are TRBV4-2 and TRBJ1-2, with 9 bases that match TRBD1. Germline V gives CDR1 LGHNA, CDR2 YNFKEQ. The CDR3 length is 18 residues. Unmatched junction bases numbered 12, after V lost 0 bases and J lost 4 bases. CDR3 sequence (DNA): TGTGCCAGCAGCCAAGATCCCGCGACAGGGGGTAGGAGCTATGGCTACACCTTC. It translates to CASSQDPATGGRSYGYTF.

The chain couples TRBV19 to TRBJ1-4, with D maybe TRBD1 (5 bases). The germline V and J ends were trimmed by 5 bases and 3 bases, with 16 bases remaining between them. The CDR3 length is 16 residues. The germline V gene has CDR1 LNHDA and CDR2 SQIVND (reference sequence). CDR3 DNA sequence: TGTGCCAGTAGTGGTGGGGGAGGCGCTCCTAATGAAAAACTGTTTTTT. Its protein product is CASSGGGGAPNEKLFF.

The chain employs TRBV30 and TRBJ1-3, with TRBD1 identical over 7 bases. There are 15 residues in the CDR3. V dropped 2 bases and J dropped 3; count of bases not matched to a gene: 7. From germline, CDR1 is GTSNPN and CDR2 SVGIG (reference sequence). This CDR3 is CAWSQDGTVGNTIYF. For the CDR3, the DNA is TGTGCCTGGAGTCAAGACGGGACAGTTGGAAACACCATATATTTT.

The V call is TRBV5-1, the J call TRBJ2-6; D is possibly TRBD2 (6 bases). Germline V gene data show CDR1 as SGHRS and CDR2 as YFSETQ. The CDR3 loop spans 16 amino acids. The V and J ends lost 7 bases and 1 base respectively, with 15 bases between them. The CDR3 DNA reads TGCGCCAGCGCGTCGGGACTGCCGTCTGGGGCCAACGTCCTGACTTTC. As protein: CASASGLPSGANVLTF.

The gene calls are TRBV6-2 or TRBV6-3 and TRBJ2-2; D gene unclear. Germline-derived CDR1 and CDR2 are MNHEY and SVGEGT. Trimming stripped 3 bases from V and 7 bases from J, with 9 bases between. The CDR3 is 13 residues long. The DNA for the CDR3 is TGTGCCAGCAGTTATGAGCGAAACGGGGAGCTGTTTTTT. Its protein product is CASSYERNGELFF.

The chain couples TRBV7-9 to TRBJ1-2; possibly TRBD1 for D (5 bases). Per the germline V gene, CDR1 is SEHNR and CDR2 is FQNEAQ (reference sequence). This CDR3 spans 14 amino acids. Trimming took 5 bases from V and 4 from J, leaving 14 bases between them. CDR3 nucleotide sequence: TGTGCCAGCAGCCGACCTGGGACGGGCTATGGCTACACCTTC. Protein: CASSRPGTGYGYTF.

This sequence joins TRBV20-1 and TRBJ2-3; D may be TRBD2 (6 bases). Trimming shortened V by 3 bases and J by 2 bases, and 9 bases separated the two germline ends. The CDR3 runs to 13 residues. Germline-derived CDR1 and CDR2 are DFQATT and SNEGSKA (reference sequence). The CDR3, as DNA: TGCAGTGCTAGTTGGGGGGACACAGATACGCAGTATTTT. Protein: CSASWGDTDTQYF.

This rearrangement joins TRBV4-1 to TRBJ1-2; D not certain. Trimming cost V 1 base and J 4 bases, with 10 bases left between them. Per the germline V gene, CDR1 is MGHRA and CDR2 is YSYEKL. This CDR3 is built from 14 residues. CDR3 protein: CASSQATDVYGYTF. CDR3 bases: TGCGCCAGCAGCCAAGCTACAGACGTCTATGGCTACACCTTC.

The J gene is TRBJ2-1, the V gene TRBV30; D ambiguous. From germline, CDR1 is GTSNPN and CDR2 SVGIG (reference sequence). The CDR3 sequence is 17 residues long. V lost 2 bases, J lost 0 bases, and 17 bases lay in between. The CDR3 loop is CAWSRARTPPSYNEQFF. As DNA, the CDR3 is TGTGCCTGGAGTAGGGCCCGTACCCCCCCCTCCTACAATGAGCAGTTCTTC.

For the CDR3, the DNA is TGCGCCAGCAGCGCGCGCGGGGGCGGGGGTTCCTACGAGCAGTACTTC. Protein product: CASSARGGGGSYEQYF. The chain uses TRBV4-3 and TRBJ2-7; D might be TRBD2 (7 bases). The V gene's germline CDR1 is LGHNA and CDR2 YSLEER. Trimming shortened V by 5 bases and J by 1 base, and 18 bases separated the two germline ends. The CDR3 sequence is 16 residues long.

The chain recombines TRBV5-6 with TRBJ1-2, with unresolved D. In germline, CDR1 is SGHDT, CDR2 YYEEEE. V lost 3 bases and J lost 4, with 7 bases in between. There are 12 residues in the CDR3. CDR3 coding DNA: TGTGCCAGCAGCTCCCGGACCTATGGCTACACCTTC. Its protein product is CASSSRTYGYTF.

CDR3 DNA sequence: TGTGCCAGCAGTGTCACGACAGATACGCAGTATTTT. Its translation is CASSVTTDTQYF. The chain employs TRBV2 and TRBJ2-3; the D is unclear. The CDR3 consists of 12 residues. The V gene lost 4 bases and the J gene lost 3 bases, with 5 bases spanning the gap. Per germline, CDR1 SNHLY and CDR2 FYNNEI.

The CDR3 DNA reads as TGTGCCAGCAGCCCCCCCCTGGGGAGCGCTGAAGCTTTCTTT. Protein product: CASSPPLGSAEAFF. This sequence joins TRBV7-9 and TRBJ1-1; D call uncertain. The CDR3 is 14 residues long. Trimming took off 5 bases at V and 6 bases at J, with 16 bases between the two ends. The V gene's germline CDR1 is SEHNR and CDR2 FQNEAQ (reference sequence).

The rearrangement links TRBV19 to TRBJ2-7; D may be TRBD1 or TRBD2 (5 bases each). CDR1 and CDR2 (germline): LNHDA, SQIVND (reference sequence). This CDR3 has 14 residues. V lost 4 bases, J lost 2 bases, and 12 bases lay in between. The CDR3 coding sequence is TGTGCCAGTAGTACCCCGGGACCGACCTACGAGCAGTACTTC. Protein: CASSTPGPTYEQYF.

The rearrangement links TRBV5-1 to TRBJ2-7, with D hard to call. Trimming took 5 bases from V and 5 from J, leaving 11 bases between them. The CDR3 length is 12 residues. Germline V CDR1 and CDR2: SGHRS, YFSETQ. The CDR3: CASRLNGNEQYF. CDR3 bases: TGCGCCAGCAGATTAAATGGAAACGAGCAGTACTTC.

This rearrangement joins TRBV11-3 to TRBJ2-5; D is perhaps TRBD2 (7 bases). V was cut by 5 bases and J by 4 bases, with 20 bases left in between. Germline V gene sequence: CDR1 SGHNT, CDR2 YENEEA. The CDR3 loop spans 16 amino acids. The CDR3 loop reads CASSPSSGGGRETQYF. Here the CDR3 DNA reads TGTGCCAGCAGCCCTAGCTCGGGGGGCGGGCGAGAGACCCAGTACTTC.

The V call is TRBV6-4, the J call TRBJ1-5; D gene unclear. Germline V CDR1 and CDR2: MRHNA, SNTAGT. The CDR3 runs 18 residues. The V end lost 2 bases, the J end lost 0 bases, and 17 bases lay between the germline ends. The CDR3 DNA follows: TGTGCCAGCAGTGACCCCTGCAACGGTAACTATAGCAATCAGCCCCAGCATTTT. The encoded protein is CASSDPCNGNYSNQPQHF.

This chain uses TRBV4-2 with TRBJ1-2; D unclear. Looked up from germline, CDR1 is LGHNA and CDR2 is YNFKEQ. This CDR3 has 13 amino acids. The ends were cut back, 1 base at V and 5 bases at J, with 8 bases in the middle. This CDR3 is CASSQAQIYGYTF. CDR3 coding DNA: TGTGCCAGCAGCCAAGCGCAGATATATGGCTACACCTTC.

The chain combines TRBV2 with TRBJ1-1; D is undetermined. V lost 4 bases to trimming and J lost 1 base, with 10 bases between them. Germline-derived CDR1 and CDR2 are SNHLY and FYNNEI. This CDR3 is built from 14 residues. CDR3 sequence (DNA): TGTGCCAGCAGTGTCCGGGTGGGGAACACTGAAGCTTTCTTT. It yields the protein CASSVRVGNTEAFF. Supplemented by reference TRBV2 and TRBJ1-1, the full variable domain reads EPEVTQTPSHQVTQMGQEVILRCVPISNHLYFYWYRQILGQKVEFLVSFYNNEISEKSEIFDDQFSVERPDGSNFTLKIRSTKLEDSAMYFCASSVRVGNTEAFFGQGTRLTVV.

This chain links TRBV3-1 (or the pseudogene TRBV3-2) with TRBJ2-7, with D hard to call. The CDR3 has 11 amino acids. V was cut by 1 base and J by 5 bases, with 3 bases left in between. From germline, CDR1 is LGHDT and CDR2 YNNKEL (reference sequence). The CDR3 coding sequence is TGTGCCAGCAGCCAAGTAGACGAGCAGTACTTC. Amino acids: CASSQVDEQYF.

The CDR3 DNA reads TGTGCCAGCAGTTACAACCAGTTGAGCTATGGCTACACCTTC. Amino acids: CASSYNQLSYGYTF. The V gene is TRBV6-2 or TRBV6-3, the J gene TRBJ1-2; D gene ambiguous. The CDR3 contains 14 residues. Trimming left V 2 bases short and J 4 bases short, with 11 bases between. The germline V gene has CDR1 MNHEY and CDR2 SVGEGT.